This paragraph reports one T cell receptor beta chain. Its ends do not fully match the called genes, so a read error is possible. The data stem from a study of shared clonotypes between healthy human individuals. Clones were read by immunoSEQ multiplex PCR, and TCRdb kept only the in-frame ones, dropping some. The repertoire holds under 750,000 clones, 72% seen once, with approximately 1.8% in the top ten. The CDR3 spans 13 residues. Germline V gene data show CDR1 as SNHLY and CDR2 as FYNNEI. Specimen: memory CD4+ T cells sorted from blood. Subset meaning: CD45RA-negative fraction. This clonotype was sampled from a woman aged 25-40 years in good health. The gene calls are TRBV2 and TRBJ1-2, with D possibly matching TRBD1 (6 bases). The CDR3 DNA reads as TGTGCCAGCAGCGAAGAGGGGACATGGGGCTACACCTTC. Protein: CASSEEGTWGYTF.